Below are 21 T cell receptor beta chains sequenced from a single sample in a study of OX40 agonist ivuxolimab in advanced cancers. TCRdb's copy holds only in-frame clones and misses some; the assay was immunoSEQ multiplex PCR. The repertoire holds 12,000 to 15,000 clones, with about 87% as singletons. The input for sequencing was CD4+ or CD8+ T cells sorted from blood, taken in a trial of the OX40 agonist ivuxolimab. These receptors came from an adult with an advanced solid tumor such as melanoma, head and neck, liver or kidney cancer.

CDR3: CASSLGGLMNTEAFF. CDR3 DNA: TGTGCCAGCAGCTTAGGCGGGTTAATGAACACTGAAGCTTTCTTT. This chain joins TRBV7-9 and TRBJ1-1; no definite D call. V shed 1 base and J shed 0 bases, with 9 bases lying between them. CDR3 length: 15 residues. Germline V gene data show CDR1 as SEHNR and CDR2 as FQNEAQ (reference sequence). The full variable domain, rest sourced from reference TRBV7-9 and TRBJ1-1, is DTGVSQNPRHKITKRGQNVTFRCDPISEHNRLYWYRQTLGQGPEFLTYFQNEAQLEKSRLLSDRFSAERPKGSFSTLEIQRTEQGDSAMYLCASSLGGLMNTEAFFGQGTRLTVV.

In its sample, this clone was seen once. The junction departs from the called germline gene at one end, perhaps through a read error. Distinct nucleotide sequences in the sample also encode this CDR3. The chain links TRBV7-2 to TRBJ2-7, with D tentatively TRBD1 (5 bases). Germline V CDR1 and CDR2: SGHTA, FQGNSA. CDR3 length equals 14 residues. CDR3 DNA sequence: TGTGCCAGCAGCTTATTTCAGGGTCCCTACGAGCAGTACTTT. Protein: CASSLFQGPYEQYF.

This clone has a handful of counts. The CDR3 loop reads CASSRESRGQQYF. The CDR3 region has the DNA TGTGCCAGCTCACGAGAGAGCCGGGGCCAGCAGTACTTC. The chain has TRBV18 and TRBJ2-7; either TRBD1 or TRBD2 may supply D (5 bases each). Per the germline V gene, CDR1 is KGHSH and CDR2 is LQKENI. V was pared by 4 bases and J by 8 bases, with 15 bases between. The CDR3 has 13 amino acids.

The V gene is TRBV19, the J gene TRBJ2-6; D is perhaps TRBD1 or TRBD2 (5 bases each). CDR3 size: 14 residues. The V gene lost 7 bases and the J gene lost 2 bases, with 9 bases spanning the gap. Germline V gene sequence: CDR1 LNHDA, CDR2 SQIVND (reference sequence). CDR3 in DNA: TGTGCCAGTATCGGGGCAGCTGGGGCCAACGTCCTGACTTTC. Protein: CASIGAAGANVLTF.

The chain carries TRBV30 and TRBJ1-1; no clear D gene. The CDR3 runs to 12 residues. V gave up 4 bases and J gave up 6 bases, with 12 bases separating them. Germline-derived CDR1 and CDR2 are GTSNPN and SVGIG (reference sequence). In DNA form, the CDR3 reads TGTGCCTGGACCGTGAAAAGGGCTGAAGCTTTCTTT. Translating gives CAWTVKRAEAFF.

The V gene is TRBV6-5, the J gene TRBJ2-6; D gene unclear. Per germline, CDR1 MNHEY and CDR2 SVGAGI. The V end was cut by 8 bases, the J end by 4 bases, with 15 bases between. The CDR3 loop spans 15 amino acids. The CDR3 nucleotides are TGTGCCAGCGGTTTTCTAACCGGAGGGGCCAACGTCCTGACTTTC. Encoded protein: CASGFLTGGANVLTF.

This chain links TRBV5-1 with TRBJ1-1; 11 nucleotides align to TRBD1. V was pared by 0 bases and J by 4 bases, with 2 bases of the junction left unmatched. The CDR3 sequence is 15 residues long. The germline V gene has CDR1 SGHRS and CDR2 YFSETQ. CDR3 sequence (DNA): TGCGCCAGCAGCTTGGAAGGGACAGGGGGCACTGAAGCTTTCTTT. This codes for CASSLEGTGGTEAFF. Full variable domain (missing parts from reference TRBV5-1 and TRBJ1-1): KAGVTQTPRYLIKTRGQQVTLSCSPISGHRSVSWYQQTPGQGLQFLFEYFSETQRNKGNFPGRFSGRQFSNSRSEMNVSTLELGDSALYLCASSLEGTGGTEAFFGQGTRLTVV.

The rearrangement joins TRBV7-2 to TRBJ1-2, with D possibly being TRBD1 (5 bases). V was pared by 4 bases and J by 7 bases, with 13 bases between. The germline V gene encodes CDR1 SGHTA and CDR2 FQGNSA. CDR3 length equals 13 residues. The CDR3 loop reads CASSSTGGLGYTF. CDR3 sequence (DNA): TGTGCCAGCAGCTCCACGGGGGGTCTTGGCTACACCTTC.

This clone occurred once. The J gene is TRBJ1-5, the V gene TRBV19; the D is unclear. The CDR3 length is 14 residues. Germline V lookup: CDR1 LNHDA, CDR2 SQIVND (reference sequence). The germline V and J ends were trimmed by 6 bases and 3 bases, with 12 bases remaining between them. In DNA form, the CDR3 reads TGTGCCAGTAGCTCTCGGGAAGCCAATCAGCCCCAGCATTTT. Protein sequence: CASSSREANQPQHF. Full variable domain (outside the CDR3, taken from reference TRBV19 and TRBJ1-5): DGGITQSPKYLFRKEGQNVTLSCEQNLNHDAMYWYRQDPGQGLRLIYYSQIVNDFQKGDIAEGYSVSREKKESFPLTVTSAQKNPTAFYLCASSSREANQPQHFGDGTRLSIL.

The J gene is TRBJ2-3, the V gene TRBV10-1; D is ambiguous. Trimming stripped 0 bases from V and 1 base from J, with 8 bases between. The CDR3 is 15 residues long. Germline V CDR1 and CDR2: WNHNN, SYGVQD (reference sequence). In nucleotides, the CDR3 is TGCGCCAGCAGTGAGTCCGGTCCCGGCACAGATACGCAGTATTTT. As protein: CASSESGPGTDTQYF.

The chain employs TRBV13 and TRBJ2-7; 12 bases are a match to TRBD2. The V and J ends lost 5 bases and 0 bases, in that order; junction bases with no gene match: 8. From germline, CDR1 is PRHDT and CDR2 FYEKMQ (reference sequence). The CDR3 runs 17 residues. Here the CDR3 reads CASSPGLAGTSSYEQYF. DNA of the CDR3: TGTGCCAGCAGCCCGGGACTAGCGGGCACCAGCTCCTACGAGCAGTACTTC.

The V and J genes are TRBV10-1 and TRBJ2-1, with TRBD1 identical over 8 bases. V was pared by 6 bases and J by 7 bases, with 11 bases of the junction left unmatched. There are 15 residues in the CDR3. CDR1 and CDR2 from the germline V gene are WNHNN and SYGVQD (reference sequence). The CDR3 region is CASSSRGQGANEQFF. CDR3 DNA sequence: TGCGCCAGCAGCTCTAGGGGGCAGGGGGCTAATGAGCAGTTCTTC.

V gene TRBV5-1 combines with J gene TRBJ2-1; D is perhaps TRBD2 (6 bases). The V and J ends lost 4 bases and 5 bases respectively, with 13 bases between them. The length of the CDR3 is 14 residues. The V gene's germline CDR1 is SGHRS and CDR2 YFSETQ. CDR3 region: CASSLGEVDNEQFF. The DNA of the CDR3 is TGCGCCAGCAGCCTAGGGGAGGTGGACAATGAGCAGTTCTTC.

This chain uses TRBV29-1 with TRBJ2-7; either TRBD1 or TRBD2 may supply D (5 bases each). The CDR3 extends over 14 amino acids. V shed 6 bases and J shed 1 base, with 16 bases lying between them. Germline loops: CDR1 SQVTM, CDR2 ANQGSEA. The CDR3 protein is CSVRPGAGSYEQYF. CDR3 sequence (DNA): TGCAGCGTCCGACCCGGGGCAGGGTCCTACGAGCAGTACTTC.

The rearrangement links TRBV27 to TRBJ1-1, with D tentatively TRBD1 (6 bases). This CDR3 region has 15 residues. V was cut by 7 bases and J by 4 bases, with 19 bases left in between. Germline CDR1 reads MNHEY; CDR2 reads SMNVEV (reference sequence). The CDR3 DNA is TGTGCCAGCAAAACAAACCAGGGGCTAGCCACTGAAGCTTTCTTT. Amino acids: CASKTNQGLATEAFF.

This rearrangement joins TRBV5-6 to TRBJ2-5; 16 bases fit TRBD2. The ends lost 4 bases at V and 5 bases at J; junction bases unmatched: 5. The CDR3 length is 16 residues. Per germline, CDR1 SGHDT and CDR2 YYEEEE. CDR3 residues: CASSPGLAGGPETQYF. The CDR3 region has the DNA TGTGCCAGCAGCCCGGGACTAGCGGGGGGGCCGGAGACCCAGTACTTC.

CDR3 residues: CASSQRQGWFYGYTF. For the CDR3, the DNA is TGTGCCAGCAGCCAAAGACAGGGATGGTTTTATGGCTACACCTTC. The chain carries TRBV14 and TRBJ1-2, with 7 bases matching TRBD1. The CDR3 is made up of 15 amino acids. Germline-derived CDR1 and CDR2 are SGHDN and FVKESK. V lost 2 bases and J lost 5; bases outside the gene matches: 8.

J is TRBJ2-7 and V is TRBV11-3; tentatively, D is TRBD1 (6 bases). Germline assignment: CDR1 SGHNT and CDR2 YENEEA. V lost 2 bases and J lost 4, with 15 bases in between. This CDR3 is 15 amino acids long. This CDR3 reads CASSLLTGSAYEQYF. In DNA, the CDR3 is TGTGCCAGCAGCTTACTGACAGGATCGGCGTACGAGCAGTACTTC.

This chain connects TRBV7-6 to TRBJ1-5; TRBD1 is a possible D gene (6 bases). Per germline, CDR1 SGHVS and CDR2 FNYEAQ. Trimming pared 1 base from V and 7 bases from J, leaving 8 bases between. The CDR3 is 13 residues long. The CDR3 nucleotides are TGTGCCAGCAGCTTAGGAACAGGGCAGCCCCAGCATTTT. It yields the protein CASSLGTGQPQHF.

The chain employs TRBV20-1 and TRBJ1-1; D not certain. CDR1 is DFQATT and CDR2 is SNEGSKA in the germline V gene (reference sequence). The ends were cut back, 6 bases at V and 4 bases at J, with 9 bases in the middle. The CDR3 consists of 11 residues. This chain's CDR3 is CSALRATEAFF. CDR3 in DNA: TGCAGTGCCCTGAGGGCCACTGAAGCTTTCTTT.

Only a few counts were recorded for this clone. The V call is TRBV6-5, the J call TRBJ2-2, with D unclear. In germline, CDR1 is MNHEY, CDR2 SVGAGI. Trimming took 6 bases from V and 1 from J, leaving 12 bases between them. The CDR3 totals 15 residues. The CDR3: CASSQTPRNTGELFF. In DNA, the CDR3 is TGTGCCAGCAGCCAAACACCCAGGAACACCGGGGAGCTGTTTTTT.